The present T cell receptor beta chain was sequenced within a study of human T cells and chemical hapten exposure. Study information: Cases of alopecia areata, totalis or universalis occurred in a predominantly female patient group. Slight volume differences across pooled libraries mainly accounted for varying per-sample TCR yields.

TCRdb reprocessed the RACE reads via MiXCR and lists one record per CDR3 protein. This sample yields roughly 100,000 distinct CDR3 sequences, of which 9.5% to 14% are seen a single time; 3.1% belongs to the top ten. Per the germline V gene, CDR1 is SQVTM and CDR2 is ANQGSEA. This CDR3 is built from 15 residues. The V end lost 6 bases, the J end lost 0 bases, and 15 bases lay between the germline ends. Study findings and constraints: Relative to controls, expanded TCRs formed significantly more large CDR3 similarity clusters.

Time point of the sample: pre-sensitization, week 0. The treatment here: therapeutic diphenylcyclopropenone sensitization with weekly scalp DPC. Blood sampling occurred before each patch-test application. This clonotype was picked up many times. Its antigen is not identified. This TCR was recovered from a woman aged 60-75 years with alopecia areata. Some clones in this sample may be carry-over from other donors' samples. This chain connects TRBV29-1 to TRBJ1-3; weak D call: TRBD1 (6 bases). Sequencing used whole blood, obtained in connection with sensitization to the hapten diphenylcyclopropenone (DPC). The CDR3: CSVATGEHSGNTIYF. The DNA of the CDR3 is TGCAGCGTCGCGACAGGCGAACACTCTGGAAACACCATATATTTT. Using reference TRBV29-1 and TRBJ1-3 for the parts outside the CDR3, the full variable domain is SAVISQKPSRDICQRGTSLTIQCQVDSQVTMMFWYRQQPGQSLTLIATANQGSEATYESGFVIDKFPISRPNLTFSTLTVSNMSPEDSSIYLCSVATGEHSGNTIYFGEGSWLTVV.